This T cell receptor (beta chain) stems from a study of blood T cell repertoires in COVID-19. On the study more broadly: PBMCs, B-cell-depleted T cells, or T cells were the source of the cDNA or gDNA that made up the material.

CDR3 length: 13 amino acids. Trimming took 6 bases from V and 4 from J, leaving 10 bases between them. The germline CDR1 and CDR2 sequences are SNHLY and FYNNEI. The data were produced by immunoSEQ multiplex PCR, yet TCRdb's version contains in-frame clones alone and is incomplete. Of more than 250,000 clones in the sample, about 87% were seen once. This clone has just one count. The chain uses TRBV2 and TRBJ2-1; weak D call: TRBD1 (5 bases). The specimen sequenced was peripheral blood. This TCR was recovered from a woman in her forties or fifties with COVID-19, enrolled during active disease. DNA of the CDR3: TGTGCCAGCAGCCGACAGATTTACAATGAGCAGTTCTTC. Protein: CASSRQIYNEQFF.